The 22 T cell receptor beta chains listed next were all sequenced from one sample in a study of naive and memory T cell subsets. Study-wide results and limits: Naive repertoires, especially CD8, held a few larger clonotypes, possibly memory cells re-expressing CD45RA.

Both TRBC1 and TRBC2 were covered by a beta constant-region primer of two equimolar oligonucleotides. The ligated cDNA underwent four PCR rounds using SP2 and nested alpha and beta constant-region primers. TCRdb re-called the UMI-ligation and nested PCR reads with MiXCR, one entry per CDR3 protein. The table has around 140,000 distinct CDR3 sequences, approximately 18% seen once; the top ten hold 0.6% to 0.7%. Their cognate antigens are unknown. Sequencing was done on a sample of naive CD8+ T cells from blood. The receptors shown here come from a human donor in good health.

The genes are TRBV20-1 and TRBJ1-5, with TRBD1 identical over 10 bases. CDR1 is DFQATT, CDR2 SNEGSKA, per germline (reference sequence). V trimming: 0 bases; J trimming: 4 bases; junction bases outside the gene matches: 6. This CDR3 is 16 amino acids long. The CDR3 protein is CSARDPGTGENQPQHF. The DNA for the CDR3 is TGCAGTGCTAGAGATCCTGGGACAGGGGAAAATCAGCCCCAGCATTTT.

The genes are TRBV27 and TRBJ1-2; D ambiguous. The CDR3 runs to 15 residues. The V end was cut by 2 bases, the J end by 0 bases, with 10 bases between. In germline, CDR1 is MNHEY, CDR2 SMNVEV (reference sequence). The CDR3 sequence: CASSLAEVPNYGYTF. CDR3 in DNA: TGTGCCAGCAGTTTAGCTGAAGTTCCTAACTATGGCTACACCTTC.

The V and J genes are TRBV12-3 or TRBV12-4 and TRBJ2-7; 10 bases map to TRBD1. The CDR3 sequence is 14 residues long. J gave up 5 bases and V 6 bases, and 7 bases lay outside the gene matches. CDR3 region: CASSSTGGLHEQYF. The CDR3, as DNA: TGTGCCAGCAGCTCGACAGGGGGCTTGCACGAGCAGTACTTC.

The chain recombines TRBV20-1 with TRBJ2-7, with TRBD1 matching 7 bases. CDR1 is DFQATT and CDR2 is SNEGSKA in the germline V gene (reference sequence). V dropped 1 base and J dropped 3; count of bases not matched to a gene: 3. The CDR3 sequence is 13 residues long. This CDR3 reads CSARVRDSYEQYF. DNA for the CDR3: TGCAGTGCTAGAGTACGGGACAGCTACGAGCAGTACTTC.

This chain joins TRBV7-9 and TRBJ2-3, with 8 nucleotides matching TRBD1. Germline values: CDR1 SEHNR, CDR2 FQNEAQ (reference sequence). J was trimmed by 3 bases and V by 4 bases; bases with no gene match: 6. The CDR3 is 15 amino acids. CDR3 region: CASSSGQVGTDTQYF. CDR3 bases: TGTGCCAGCAGCTCGGGACAGGTCGGGACAGATACGCAGTATTTT.

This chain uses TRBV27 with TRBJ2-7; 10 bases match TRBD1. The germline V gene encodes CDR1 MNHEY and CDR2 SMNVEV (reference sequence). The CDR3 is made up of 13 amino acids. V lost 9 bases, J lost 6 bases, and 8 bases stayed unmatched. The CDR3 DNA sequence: TGTGCCAGTACCGGGACAGGGGCCGTCGAGCAGTACTTC. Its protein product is CASTGTGAVEQYF.

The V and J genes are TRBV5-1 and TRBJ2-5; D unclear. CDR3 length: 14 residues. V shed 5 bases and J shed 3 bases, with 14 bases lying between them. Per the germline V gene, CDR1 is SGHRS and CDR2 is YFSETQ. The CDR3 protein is CASRNKLPEETQYF. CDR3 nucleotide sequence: TGCGCCAGCAGAAATAAACTACCGGAAGAGACCCAGTACTTC.

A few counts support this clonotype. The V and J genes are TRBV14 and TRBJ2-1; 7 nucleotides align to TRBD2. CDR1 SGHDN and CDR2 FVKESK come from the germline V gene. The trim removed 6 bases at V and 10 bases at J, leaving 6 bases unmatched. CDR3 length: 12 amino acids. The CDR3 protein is CASRHAGLEQFF. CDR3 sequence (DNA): TGTGCCAGCAGACACGCGGGACTAGAGCAGTTCTTC.

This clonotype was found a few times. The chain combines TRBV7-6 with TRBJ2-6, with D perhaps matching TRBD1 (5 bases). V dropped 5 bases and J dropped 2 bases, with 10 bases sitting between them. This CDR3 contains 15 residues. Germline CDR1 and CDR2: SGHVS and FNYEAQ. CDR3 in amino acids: CASSLRAAGANVLTF. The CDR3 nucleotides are TGTGCCAGCAGCCTCAGGGCGGCTGGGGCCAACGTCCTGACTTTC. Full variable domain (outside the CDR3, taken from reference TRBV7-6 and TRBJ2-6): GAGVSQSPRYKVTKRGQDVALRCDPISGHVSLYWYRQALGQGPEFLTYFNYEAQQDKSGLPNDRFSAERPEGSISTLTIQRTEQRDSAMYRCASSLRAAGANVLTFGAGSRLTVL.

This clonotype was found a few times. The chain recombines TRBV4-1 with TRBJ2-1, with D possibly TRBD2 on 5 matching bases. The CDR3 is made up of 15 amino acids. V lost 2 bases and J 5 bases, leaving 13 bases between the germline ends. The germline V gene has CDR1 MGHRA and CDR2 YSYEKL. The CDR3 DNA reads TGCGCCAGCAGCCAAATCGCGACTACGGACAATGAGCAGTTCTTC. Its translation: CASSQIATTDNEQFF.

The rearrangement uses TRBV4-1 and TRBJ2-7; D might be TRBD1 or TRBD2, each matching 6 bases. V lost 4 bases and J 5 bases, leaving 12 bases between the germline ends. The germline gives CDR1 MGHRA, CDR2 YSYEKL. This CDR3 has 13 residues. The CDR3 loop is CASSPLGGDEQYF. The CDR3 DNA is TGCGCCAGCAGCCCCCTCGGGGGCGACGAGCAGTACTTC.

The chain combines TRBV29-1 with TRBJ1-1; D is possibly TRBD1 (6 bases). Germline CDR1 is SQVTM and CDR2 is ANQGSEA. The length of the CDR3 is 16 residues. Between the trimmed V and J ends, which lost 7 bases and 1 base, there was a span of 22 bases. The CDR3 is CSAMPGGLITNTEAFF. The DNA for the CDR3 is TGCAGCGCCATGCCCGGGGGCCTTATCACGAACACTGAAGCTTTCTTT.

In DNA, the CDR3 is TGTGCCTCAACTTGGGCGGGGGGGCTGAACACTGAAGCTTTCTTT. This encodes CASTWAGGLNTEAFF. The rearrangement uses TRBV10-3 and TRBJ1-1; D perhaps matches TRBD1 (6 bases). This CDR3 is 15 amino acids long. Trimming removed 11 bases at V and 0 bases at J, with 19 bases between. CDR1 and CDR2 from the germline V gene are ENHRY and SYGVKD.

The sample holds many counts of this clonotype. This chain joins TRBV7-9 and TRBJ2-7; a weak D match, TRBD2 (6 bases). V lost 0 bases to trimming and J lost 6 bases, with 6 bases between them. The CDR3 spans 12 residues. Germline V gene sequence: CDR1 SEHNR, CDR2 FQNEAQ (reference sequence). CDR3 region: CASSLAGGEQYF. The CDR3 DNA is TGTGCCAGCAGCTTAGCGGGAGGCGAGCAGTACTTC.

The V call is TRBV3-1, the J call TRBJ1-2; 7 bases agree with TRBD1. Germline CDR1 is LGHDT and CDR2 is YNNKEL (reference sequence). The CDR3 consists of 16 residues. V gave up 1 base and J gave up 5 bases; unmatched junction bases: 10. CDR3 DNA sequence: TGTGCCAGCAGCCAAGTCTCTAAGGGGGCGGGATATGGCTACACCTTC. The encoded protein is CASSQVSKGAGYGYTF.

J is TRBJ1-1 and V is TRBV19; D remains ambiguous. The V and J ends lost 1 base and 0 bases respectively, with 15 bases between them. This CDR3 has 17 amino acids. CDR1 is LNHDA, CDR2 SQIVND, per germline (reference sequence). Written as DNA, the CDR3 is TGTGCCAGTAGTATAGGGCTCTCGGCACTGATGAACACTGAAGCTTTCTTT. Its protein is CASSIGLSALMNTEAFF.

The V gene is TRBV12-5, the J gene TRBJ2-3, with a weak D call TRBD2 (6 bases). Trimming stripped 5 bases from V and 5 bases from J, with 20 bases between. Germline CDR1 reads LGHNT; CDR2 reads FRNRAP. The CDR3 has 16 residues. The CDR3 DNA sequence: TGTGCTAGTGGTGGATGGGGGGACCGCTTTGGAGATACGCAGTATTTT. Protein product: CASGGWGDRFGDTQYF.

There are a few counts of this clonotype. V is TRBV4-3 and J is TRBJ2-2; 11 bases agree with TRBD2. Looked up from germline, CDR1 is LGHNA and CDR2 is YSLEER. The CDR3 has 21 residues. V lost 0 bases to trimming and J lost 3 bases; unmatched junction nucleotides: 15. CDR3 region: CASSQDHLGSLAGGDTGELFF. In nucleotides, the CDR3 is TGCGCCAGCAGCCAAGATCATTTGGGGAGCTTAGCGGGAGGGGACACCGGGGAGCTGTTTTTT.

In DNA form, the CDR3 reads TGTGCCAGCAGTGGCCTACTGAGGGGCACAGATACGCAGTATTTT. Residues: CASSGLLRGTDTQYF. V gene TRBV27 combines with J gene TRBJ2-3; weak D call: TRBD2 (5 bases). Looked up from germline, CDR1 is MNHEY and CDR2 is SMNVEV (reference sequence). This CDR3 comprises 15 residues. Trimming stripped 5 bases from V and 1 base from J, with 13 bases between.

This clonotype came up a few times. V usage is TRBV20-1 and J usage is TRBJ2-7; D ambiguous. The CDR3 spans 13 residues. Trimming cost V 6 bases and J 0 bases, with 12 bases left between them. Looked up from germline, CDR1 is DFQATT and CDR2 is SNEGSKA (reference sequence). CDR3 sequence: CSAHSPSSYEQYF. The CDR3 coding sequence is TGCAGTGCACATTCCCCCAGCTCCTACGAGCAGTACTTC.

The DNA for the CDR3 is TGTGCCAGCACCACCCAGCGGGAGCGAAATTACAATGAGCAGTTCTTC. Encoded protein: CASTTQRERNYNEQFF. The chain recombines TRBV27 with TRBJ2-1; the match to TRBD2 covers 8 bases. After removal of 7 bases from V and 4 bases from J, the junction contained 12 bases not matched to a gene. CDR3 size: 16 residues. The germline V gene has CDR1 MNHEY and CDR2 SMNVEV (reference sequence).

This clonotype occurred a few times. The CDR3 sequence: CASMRIGTDTQYF. In DNA form, the CDR3 reads TGTGCCAGCATGCGTATTGGCACAGATACGCAGTATTTT. The chain joins TRBV2 to TRBJ2-3; D is unclear. From germline, CDR1 is SNHLY and CDR2 FYNNEI. The CDR3 loop spans 13 amino acids. With 7 bases removed from V and 1 base from J, the gap between germline ends came to 9 bases.